The subject of this entry is one T cell receptor (beta chain). Its antigen is still unknown. Assay version v3.0 of immunoSEQ was used, and it was run at survey level. Only in-frame clones appear in the TCRdb table, and some are missing; sequencing was by immunoSEQ multiplex PCR. The sample records 15,000 to 20,000 clones, roughly 78% being singletons. This entry comes from a study of long-term antiretroviral therapy in people with HIV. Whole-study results and caveats: Possibly under older ART regimens, blood was drawn between about 2004 and 2018. Subsequent to ART, diversity was augmented yet persisted below that of transplant donor controls. Clones expanded before ART dominated the repertoire at all time points.

This sequence originates from a woman aged 40 to 50 with HIV. Sequencing was performed on unsorted PBMCs, taken at the start of antiretroviral therapy, before treatment.

Here the CDR3 reads CASSLGDSGASTDTQYF. CDR3 nucleotide sequence: TGTGCCAGCAGCTTGGGAGATAGCGGGGCCAGCACAGATACGCAGTATTTT. The V call is TRBV7-6, the J call TRBJ2-3; 8 nucleotides align to TRBD2. Germline V gives CDR1 SGHVS, CDR2 FNYEAQ. The CDR3 is 17 residues long. V dropped 3 bases and J dropped 0; count of bases not matched to a gene: 8.